The clone carrying this T cell receptor (beta chain) was picked up a small number of times. The antigen remains unidentified. The data originate from a study of beta chain features in type 1 diabetes. Study information: Patients and healthy donors were similar in age, gender and cell yields.

With 4 bases removed from V and 4 bases from J, the gap between germline ends came to 14 bases. The germline gives CDR1 SQVTM, CDR2 ANQGSEA. The CDR3 is made up of 14 amino acids. Study outcomes and limitations: When VDJ junctions were examined, type 1 diabetes patients showed fewer insertions and more deletions. Reads derived from cDNA could over-represent cells showing high TCR expression. Moderate but significant shortening of TCRB CDR3s was recorded in all four CD4+ subsets from Type 1 diabetes patients.

Every isolated RNA sample was fully reverse transcribed, so sequencing captured expressed TCRB transcripts. The assay was immunoSEQ multiplex PCR, and TCRdb's table has in-frame clones only and misses some. The sample shows over 300,000 clones, around 7.6% of them seen only once. The sequence derives from a woman in her late teens or twenties in good health. The V and J genes are TRBV29-1 and TRBJ2-1; D may match TRBD1 or TRBD2 (5 bases each). Sequencing was done on a sample of central memory CD4+ T cells from blood. CDR3 coding DNA: TGCAGCGTTGTAGGGGACCTAAATTACAATGAGCAGTTCTTC. Encoded protein: CSVVGDLNYNEQFF.